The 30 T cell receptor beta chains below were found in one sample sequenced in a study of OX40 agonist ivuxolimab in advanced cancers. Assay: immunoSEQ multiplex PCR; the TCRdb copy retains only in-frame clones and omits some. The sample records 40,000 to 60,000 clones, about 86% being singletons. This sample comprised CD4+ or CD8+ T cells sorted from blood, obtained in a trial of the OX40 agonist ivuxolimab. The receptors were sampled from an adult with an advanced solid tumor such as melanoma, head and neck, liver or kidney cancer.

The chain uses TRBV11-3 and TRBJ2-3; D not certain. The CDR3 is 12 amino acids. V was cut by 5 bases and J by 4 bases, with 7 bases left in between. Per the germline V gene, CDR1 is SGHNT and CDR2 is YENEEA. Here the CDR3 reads CASSVGADTQYF. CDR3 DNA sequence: TGTGCCAGCAGCGTAGGCGCAGATACGCAGTATTTT. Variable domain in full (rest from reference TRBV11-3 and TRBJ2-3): EAGVVQSPRYKIIEKKQPVAFWCNPISGHNTLYWYLQNLGQGPELLIRYENEEAVDDSQLPKDRFSAERLKGVDSTLKIQPAELGDSAVYLCASSVGADTQYFGPGTRLTVL.

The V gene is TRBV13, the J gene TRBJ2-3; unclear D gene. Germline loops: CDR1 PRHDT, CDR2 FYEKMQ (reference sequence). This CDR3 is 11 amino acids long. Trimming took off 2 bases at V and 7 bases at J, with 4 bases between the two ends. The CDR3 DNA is TGTGCCAGCAGCTTAATTCATACGCAGTATTTT. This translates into CASSLIHTQYF.

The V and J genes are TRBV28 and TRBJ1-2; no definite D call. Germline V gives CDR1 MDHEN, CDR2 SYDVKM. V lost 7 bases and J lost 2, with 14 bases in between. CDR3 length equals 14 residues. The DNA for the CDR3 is TGTGCCAGCACCCTTTTGGGTGCGAACTATGGCTACACCTTC. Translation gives CASTLLGANYGYTF.

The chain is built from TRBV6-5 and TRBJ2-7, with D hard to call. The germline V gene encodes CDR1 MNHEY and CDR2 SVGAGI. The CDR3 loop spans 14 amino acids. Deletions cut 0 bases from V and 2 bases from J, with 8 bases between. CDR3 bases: TGTGCCAGCAGTTACTCGACCGGGCCCTACGAGCAGTACTTC. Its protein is CASSYSTGPYEQYF.

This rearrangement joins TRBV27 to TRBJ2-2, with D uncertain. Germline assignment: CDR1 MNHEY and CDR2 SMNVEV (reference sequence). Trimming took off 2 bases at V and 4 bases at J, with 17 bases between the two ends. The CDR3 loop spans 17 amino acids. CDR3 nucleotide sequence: TGTGCCAGCAGTTTAGCGAGGCCCCCTACCGGCACCGGGGAGCTGTTTTTT. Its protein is CASSLARPPTGTGELFF.

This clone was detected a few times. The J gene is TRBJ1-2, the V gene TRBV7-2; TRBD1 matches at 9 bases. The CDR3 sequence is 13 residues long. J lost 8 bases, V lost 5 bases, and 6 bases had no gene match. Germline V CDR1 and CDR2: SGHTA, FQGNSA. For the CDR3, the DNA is TGTGCCAGCAGCCCAAGGACAGGGGAAGGCTACACCTTC. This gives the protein CASSPRTGEGYTF.

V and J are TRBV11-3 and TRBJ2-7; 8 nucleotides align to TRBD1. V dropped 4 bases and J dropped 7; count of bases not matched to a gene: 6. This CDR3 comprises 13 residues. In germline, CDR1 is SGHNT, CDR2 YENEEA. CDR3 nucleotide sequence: TGTGCCAGCAGCTCGGACAGGGTAGGGGAGCAGTACTTC. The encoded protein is CASSSDRVGEQYF.

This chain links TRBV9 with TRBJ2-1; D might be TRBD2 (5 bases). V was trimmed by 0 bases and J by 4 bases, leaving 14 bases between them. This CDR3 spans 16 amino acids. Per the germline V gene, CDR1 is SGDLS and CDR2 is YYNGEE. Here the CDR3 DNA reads TGTGCCAGCAGCGTAGGGCCTGGGAGCGGATACAATGAGCAGTTCTTC. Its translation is CASSVGPGSGYNEQFF. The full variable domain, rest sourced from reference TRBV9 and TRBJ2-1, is DSGVTQTPKHLITATGQRVTLRCSPRSGDLSVYWYQQSLDQGLQFLIQYYNGEERAKGNILERFSAQQFPDLHSELNLSSLELGDSALYFCASSVGPGSGYNEQFFGPGTRLTVL.

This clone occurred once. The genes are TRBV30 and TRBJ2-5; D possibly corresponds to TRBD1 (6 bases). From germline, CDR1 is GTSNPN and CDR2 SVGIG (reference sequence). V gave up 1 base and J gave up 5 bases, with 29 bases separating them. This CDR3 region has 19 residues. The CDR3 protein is CAWSGYAVRTGSPGETQYF. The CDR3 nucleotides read TGTGCCTGGAGTGGATACGCCGTGCGAACAGGGTCTCCCGGCGAGACCCAGTACTTC.

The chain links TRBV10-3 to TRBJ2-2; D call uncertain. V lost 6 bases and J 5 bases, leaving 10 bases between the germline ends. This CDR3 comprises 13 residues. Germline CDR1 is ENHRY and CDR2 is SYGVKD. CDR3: CAISAPLTGELFF. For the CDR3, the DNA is TGTGCCATCAGCGCGCCACTAACCGGGGAGCTGTTTTTT.

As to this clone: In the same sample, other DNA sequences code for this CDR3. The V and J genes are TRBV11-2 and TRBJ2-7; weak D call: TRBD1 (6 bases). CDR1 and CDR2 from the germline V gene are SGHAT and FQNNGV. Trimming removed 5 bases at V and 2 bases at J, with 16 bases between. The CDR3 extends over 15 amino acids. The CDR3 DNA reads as TGTGCCAGCAGCCCCCGGGACATGGGAGCCTACGAGCAGTACTTC. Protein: CASSPRDMGAYEQYF. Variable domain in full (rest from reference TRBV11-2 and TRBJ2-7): EAGVAQSPRYKIIEKRQSVAFWCNPISGHATLYWYQQILGQGPKLLIQFQNNGVVDDSQLPKDRFSAERLKGVDSTLKIQPAKLEDSAVYLCASSPRDMGAYEQYFGPGTRLTVT.

DNA of the CDR3: TGCGCCAGCAGCCTCCTCCAGGGGACGGGAGATACGCAGTATTTT. This encodes CASSLLQGTGDTQYF. This chain links TRBV5-1 with TRBJ2-3, with a possible D match to TRBD1 (6 bases). The V gene's germline CDR1 is SGHRS and CDR2 YFSETQ. Trimming cost V 4 bases and J 5 bases, with 17 bases left between them. The length of the CDR3 is 15 residues.

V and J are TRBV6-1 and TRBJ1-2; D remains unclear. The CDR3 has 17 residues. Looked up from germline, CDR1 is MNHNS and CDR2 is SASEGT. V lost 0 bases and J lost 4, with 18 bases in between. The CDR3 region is CASSEATGFASPYGYTF. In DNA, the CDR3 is TGTGCCAGCAGTGAAGCTACCGGGTTTGCCTCGCCCTATGGCTACACCTTC.

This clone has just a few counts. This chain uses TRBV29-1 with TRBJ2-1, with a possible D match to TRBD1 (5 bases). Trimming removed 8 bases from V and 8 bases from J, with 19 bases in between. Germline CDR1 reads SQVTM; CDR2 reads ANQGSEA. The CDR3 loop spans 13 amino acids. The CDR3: CSIHRPTDDEQFF. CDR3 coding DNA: TGCAGCATCCACAGGCCTACCGACGATGAGCAGTTCTTC.

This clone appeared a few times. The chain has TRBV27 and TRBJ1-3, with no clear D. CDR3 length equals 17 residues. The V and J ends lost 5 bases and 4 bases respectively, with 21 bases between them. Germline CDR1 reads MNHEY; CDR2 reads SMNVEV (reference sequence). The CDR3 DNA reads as TGTGCCAGCAGTCCCAGGCTTTTACTGACGGCGGGAAACACCATATATTTT. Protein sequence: CASSPRLLLTAGNTIYF.

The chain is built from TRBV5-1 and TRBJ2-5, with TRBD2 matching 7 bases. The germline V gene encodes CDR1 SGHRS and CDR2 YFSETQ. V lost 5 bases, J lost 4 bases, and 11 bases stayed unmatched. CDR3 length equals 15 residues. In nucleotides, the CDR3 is TGCGCCAGCAGACCGAATCCAGCGGGAACAGAGACCCAGTACTTC. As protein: CASRPNPAGTETQYF.

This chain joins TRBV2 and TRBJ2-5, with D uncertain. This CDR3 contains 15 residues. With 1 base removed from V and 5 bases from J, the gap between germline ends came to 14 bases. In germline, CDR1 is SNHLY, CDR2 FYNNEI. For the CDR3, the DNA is TGTGCCAGCAGTGAAGAAGGCCCGAAGAGGGAGACCCAGTACTTC. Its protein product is CASSEEGPKRETQYF. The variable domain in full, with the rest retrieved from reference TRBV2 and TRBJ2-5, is EPEVTQTPSHQVTQMGQEVILRCVPISNHLYFYWYRQILGQKVEFLVSFYNNEISEKSEIFDDQFSVERPDGSNFTLKIRSTKLEDSAMYFCASSEEGPKRETQYFGPGTRLLVL.

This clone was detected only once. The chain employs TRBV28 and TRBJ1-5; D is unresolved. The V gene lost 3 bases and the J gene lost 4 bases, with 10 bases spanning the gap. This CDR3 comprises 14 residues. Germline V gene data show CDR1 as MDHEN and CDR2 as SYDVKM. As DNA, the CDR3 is TGTGCCAGCAGTTTCTCAGTGCTAAATCAGCCCCAGCATTTT. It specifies CASSFSVLNQPQHF.

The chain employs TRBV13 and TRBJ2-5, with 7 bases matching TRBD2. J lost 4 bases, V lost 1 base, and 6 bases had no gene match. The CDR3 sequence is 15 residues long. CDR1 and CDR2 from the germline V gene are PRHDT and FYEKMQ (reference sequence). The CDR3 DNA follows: TGTGCCAGCAGCTTAGAGTCTTTAGCGGGAGAGACCCAGTACTTC. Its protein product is CASSLESLAGETQYF.

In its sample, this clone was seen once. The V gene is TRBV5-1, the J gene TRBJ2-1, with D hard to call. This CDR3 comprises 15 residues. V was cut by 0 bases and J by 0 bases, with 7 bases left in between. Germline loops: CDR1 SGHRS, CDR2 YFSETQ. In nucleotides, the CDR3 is TGCGCCAGCAGCTTGGTCAGGAACTCCTACAATGAGCAGTTCTTC. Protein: CASSLVRNSYNEQFF.

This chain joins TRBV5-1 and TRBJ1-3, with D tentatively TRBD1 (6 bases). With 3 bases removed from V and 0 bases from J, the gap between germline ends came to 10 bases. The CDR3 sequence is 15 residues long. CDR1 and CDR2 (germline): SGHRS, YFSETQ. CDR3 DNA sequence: TGCGCCAGCAGCTCGGACAGCTTCTCTGGAAACACCATATATTTT. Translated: CASSSDSFSGNTIYF.

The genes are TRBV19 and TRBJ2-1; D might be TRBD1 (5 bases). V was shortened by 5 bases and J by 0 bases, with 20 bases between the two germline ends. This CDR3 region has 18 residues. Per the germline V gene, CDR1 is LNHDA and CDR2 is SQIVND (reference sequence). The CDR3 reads CASSFLLLDDSSYNEQFF. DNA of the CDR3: TGTGCCAGTAGTTTCCTCCTCCTAGACGACAGCTCCTACAATGAGCAGTTCTTC.

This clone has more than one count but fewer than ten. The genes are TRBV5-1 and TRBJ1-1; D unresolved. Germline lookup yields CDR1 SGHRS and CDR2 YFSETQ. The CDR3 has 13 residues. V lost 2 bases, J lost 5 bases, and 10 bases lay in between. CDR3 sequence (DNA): TGCGCCAGCAGCTTCGGGCCAACGACTGAAGCTTTCTTT. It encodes CASSFGPTTEAFF.

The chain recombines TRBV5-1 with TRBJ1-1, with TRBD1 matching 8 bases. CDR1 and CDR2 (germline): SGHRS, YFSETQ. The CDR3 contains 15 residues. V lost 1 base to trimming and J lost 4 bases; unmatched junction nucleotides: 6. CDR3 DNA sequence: TGCGCCAGCAGCTTGTCAGGGGGCGCGGGCACTGAAGCTTTCTTT. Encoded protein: CASSLSGGAGTEAFF. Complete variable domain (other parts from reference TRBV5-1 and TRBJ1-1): KAGVTQTPRYLIKTRGQQVTLSCSPISGHRSVSWYQQTPGQGLQFLFEYFSETQRNKGNFPGRFSGRQFSNSRSEMNVSTLELGDSALYLCASSLSGGAGTEAFFGQGTRLTVV.

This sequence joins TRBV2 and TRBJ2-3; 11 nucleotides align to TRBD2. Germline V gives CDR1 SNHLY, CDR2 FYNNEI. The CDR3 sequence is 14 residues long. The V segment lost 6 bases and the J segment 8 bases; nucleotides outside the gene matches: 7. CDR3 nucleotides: TGTGCCAGCAGGGCTAGCGGGAGGTCAGGTACGCAGTATTTT. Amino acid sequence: CASRASGRSGTQYF. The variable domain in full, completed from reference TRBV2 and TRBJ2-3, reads EPEVTQTPSHQVTQMGQEVILRCVPISNHLYFYWYRQILGQKVEFLVSFYNNEISEKSEIFDDQFSVERPDGSNFTLKIRSTKLEDSAMYFCASRASGRSGTQYFGPGTRLTVL.

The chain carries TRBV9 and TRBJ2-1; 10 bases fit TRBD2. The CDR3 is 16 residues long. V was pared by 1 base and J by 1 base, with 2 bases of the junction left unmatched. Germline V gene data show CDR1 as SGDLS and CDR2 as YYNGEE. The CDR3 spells CASSVFSGRSYNEQFF. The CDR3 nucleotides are TGTGCCAGCAGCGTATTTAGCGGGAGGTCCTACAATGAGCAGTTCTTC.

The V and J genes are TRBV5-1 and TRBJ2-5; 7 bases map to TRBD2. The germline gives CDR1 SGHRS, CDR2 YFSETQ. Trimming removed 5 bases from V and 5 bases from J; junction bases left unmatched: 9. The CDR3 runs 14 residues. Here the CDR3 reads CASRLRLSGETQYF. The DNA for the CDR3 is TGCGCCAGCAGACTCCGACTTAGCGGGGAGACCCAGTACTTC.

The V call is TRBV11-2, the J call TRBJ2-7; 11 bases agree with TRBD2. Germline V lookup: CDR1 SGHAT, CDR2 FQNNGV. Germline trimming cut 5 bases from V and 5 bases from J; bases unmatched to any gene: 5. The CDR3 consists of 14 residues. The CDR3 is CASSVTSGSHEQYF. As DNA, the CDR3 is TGTGCCAGCAGCGTAACTAGCGGGAGCCACGAGCAGTACTTC.

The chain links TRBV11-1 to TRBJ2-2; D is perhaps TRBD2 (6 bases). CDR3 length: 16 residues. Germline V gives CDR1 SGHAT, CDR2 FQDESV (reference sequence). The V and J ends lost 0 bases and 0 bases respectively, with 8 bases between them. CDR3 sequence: CASSLAAGSNTGELFF. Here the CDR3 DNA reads TGTGCCAGCAGCTTAGCGGCGGGGTCGAACACCGGGGAGCTGTTTTTT.

The CDR3 DNA reads TGTGCCAGCAGCTTAGTGGGGGACAGGGCCTACGAGCAGTACTTC. As protein: CASSLVGDRAYEQYF. This chain connects TRBV11-2 to TRBJ2-7; TRBD1 aligns across 9 bases. The CDR3 runs to 15 residues. The J segment lost 2 bases and the V segment lost 1 base, leaving 3 bases of the junction unmatched. The germline V gene encodes CDR1 SGHAT and CDR2 FQNNGV.